These 30 T cell receptor beta chains originate from one sample sequenced in a study of CD8 T cells in ankylosing spondylitis. Regarding the study as a whole: Made up of 7 to 9 highly homologous variants, a TCR beta motif appeared characteristic of ankylosing spondylitis blood.

In TCRdb, the 5' RACE reads were re-called with MiXCR into one record per CDR3 protein. Here the sample spans 350,000 to 550,000 distinct CDR3 sequences, 25% to 30% being singletons. Their specific antigens are unknown. The material sequenced was blood, either unsorted or a sorted T cell fraction (not recorded which). The receptor source for this set is a male donor with ankylosing spondylitis.

The V gene is TRBV25-1, the J gene TRBJ2-7; TRBD2 matches 10 bases. From germline, CDR1 is MGHDK and CDR2 SYGVNS. Trimming removed 2 bases from V and 2 bases from J; junction bases left unmatched: 6. There are 16 residues in the CDR3. For the CDR3, the DNA is TGTGCCAGCAGTGAACGGGAACTAGCGGGGCCCTACGAGCAGTACTTC. This gives the protein CASSERELAGPYEQYF.

This clonotype has only a few counts. This chain joins TRBV12-3 or TRBV12-4 and TRBJ1-5; D uncertain. Trimming pared 3 bases from V and 7 bases from J, leaving 7 bases between. This CDR3 is built from 12 residues. CDR3 protein: CASSFNIQPQHF. The CDR3 bases are TGTGCCAGCAGTTTTAACATCCAGCCCCAGCATTTT.

In its sample, this clonotype was seen a few times. This sequence joins TRBV7-2 and TRBJ2-2; weak D call: TRBD1 (6 bases). The CDR3 sequence is 16 residues long. Trimming stripped 3 bases from V and 2 bases from J, with 13 bases between. Germline V gives CDR1 SGHTA, CDR2 FQGNSA. The CDR3 is CASSLGQTGNTGELFF. The CDR3 region has the DNA TGTGCCAGCAGCTTGGGCCAGACAGGAAACACCGGGGAGCTGTTTTTT.

This clonotype was picked up many times. J is TRBJ1-4 and V is TRBV12-3 or TRBV12-4; D gene uncertain. CDR3 length equals 14 residues. V lost 5 bases, J lost 8 bases, and 15 bases lay in between. As DNA, the CDR3 is TGTGCCAGCAGTCCCCGCGCCACTGGCGAAAAACTGTTTTTT. Amino acid sequence: CASSPRATGEKLFF.

The V and J genes are TRBV7-9 and TRBJ1-1, with D tentatively TRBD1 (5 bases). Trimming pared 5 bases from V and 8 bases from J, leaving 15 bases between. CDR1 SEHNR and CDR2 FQNEAQ come from the germline V gene (reference sequence). The CDR3 loop spans 13 amino acids. The CDR3 DNA is TGTGCCAGCAGCCTACGCCGTGGGGGAGAAGCTTTCTTT. Residues: CASSLRRGGEAFF. The full variable domain, in which reference TRBV7-9 and TRBJ1-1 provide the parts outside the CDR3, is DTGVSQNPRHKITKRGQNVTFRCDPISEHNRLYWYRQTLGQGPEFLTYFQNEAQLEKSRLLSDRFSAERPKGSFSTLEIQRTEQGDSAMYLCASSLRRGGEAFFGQGTRLTVV.

A single count supports this clonotype. The V gene is TRBV12-5, the J gene TRBJ2-1; 15 positions match TRBD2. The CDR3 has 15 residues. Germline loops: CDR1 LGHNT, CDR2 FRNRAP. With V trimmed by 4 bases and J by 7 bases, 2 bases remained unmatched. The CDR3 sequence is CASGSGTSGRNEQFF. The CDR3 region has the DNA TGTGCTAGTGGTTCCGGGACTAGCGGGAGGAATGAGCAGTTCTTC.

This clonotype has more than one count but fewer than ten. The chain couples TRBV5-1 to TRBJ2-5; weak D call: TRBD2 (6 bases). The CDR3 is 12 residues long. V shed 7 bases and J shed 2 bases, with 9 bases lying between them. Germline-derived CDR1 and CDR2 are SGHRS and YFSETQ. The CDR3 protein is CASGRPQETQYF. The CDR3 DNA reads as TGCGCCAGCGGGAGGCCACAAGAGACCCAGTACTTC.

This clonotype was found a few times. The V and J genes are TRBV12-5 and TRBJ1-1; the D gene is possibly TRBD1 (6 bases). The CDR3 is 17 amino acids. CDR1 and CDR2 (germline): LGHNT, FRNRAP. Trimming pared 1 base from V and 3 bases from J, leaving 18 bases between. CDR3 nucleotides: TGTGCTAGTGGTTTGGCTCCAAAACAGGGAGTCGACACTGAAGCTTTCTTT. Translation gives CASGLAPKQGVDTEAFF.

This clonotype has more than one count but fewer than ten. This chain links TRBV18 with TRBJ1-1; 7 bases are a match to TRBD1. This CDR3 is built from 12 residues. The germline V gene has CDR1 KGHSH and CDR2 LQKENI. Losses at the gene ends were 1 base for V and 11 bases for J; bases not matched to a gene: 4. CDR3 nucleotide sequence: TGTGCCAGCTCACCACGAGAGGACAGGGCTTTCTTT. It translates to CASSPREDRAFF.

This chain links TRBV5-1 with TRBJ1-3; no reliable D call. Germline CDR1 reads SGHRS; CDR2 reads YFSETQ. This CDR3 has 13 amino acids. V was trimmed by 0 bases and J by 4 bases, leaving 5 bases between them. CDR3 DNA: TGCGCCAGCAGCTTGGCCATCGGAAACACCATATATTTT. Translation gives CASSLAIGNTIYF. Full variable domain (outside the CDR3, taken from reference TRBV5-1 and TRBJ1-3): KAGVTQTPRYLIKTRGQQVTLSCSPISGHRSVSWYQQTPGQGLQFLFEYFSETQRNKGNFPGRFSGRQFSNSRSEMNVSTLELGDSALYLCASSLAIGNTIYFGEGSWLTVV.

This chain links TRBV7-9 with TRBJ1-3; D gene ambiguous. CDR1 and CDR2 (germline): SEHNR, FQNEAQ (reference sequence). The CDR3 consists of 16 residues. Trimming stripped 2 bases from V and 0 bases from J, with 11 bases between. The CDR3 here is CASSLMVWTSGNTIYF. CDR3 bases: TGTGCCAGCAGCTTAATGGTATGGACCTCTGGAAACACCATATATTTT.

The rearrangement links TRBV3-1 to TRBJ2-7; D is unclear. CDR3 length equals 13 residues. V shed 0 bases and J shed 4 bases, with 7 bases lying between them. The germline gives CDR1 LGHDT, CDR2 YNNKEL (reference sequence). Here the CDR3 reads CASSQESVYEQYF. CDR3 sequence (DNA): TGTGCCAGCAGCCAAGAAAGTGTTTACGAGCAGTACTTC.

Only a few counts were recorded for this clonotype. V usage is TRBV4-1 and J usage is TRBJ1-1, with 7 bases matching TRBD1. Germline assignment: CDR1 MGHRA and CDR2 YSYEKL. V was pared by 0 bases and J by 5 bases, with 6 bases of the junction left unmatched. The CDR3 has 15 amino acids. For the CDR3, the DNA is TGCGCCAGCAGCCAAGATGCCAGGGGGGAAACTGAAGCTTTCTTT. Its protein is CASSQDARGETEAFF.

J is TRBJ2-2 and V is TRBV5-1, with D unclear. The CDR3 runs 14 residues. The V gene's germline CDR1 is SGHRS and CDR2 YFSETQ. V lost 0 bases to trimming and J lost 4 bases, with 7 bases between them. CDR3 nucleotide sequence: TGCGCCAGCAGCTTGGACGGATTCACCGGGGAGCTGTTTTTT. It is translated as CASSLDGFTGELFF.

The V gene is TRBV23-1, the J gene TRBJ2-1, with 9 bases matching TRBD1. TRBV23-1 is flagged as an ORF with uncertain function. V trimming: 7 bases; J trimming: 7 bases; junction bases outside the gene matches: 11. The CDR3 extends over 15 amino acids. The CDR3 DNA reads as TGCGCCAGCATCCCTGGACAGGGGCGGATTAATGAGCAGTTCTTC. Protein product: CASIPGQGRINEQFF.

With regard to this clonotype: At one end the junction does not follow the germline gene, possibly because of a read error. The chain recombines TRBV12-3 or TRBV12-4 with TRBJ1-2; D uncertain. This CDR3 comprises 13 residues. The DNA of the CDR3 is TGTGCCAGCAGTCCGACTCTTAACTATTGCTACACCTTC. This sequence encodes CASSPTLNYCYTF.

This chain connects TRBV6-1 to TRBJ2-1, with TRBD2 as a possible D gene (5 bases). The CDR3 loop spans 16 amino acids. The germline V gene has CDR1 MNHNS and CDR2 SASEGT. The germline V and J ends were trimmed by 7 bases and 9 bases, with 25 bases remaining between them. CDR3 protein: CASILRAASDNGEQFF. The CDR3 DNA follows: TGTGCCAGCATCCTCCGAGCGGCGTCAGACAACGGTGAGCAGTTCTTC.

Only a few counts were recorded for this clonotype. The V call is TRBV7-9, the J call TRBJ1-1; unclear D gene. The length of the CDR3 is 14 residues. From germline, CDR1 is SEHNR and CDR2 FQNEAQ (reference sequence). The V end lost 3 bases, the J end lost 5 bases, and 13 bases lay between the germline ends. In DNA, the CDR3 is TGTGCCAGCAGCTTTGGTGCGGGAAAAACTGAAGCTTTCTTT. Its translation is CASSFGAGKTEAFF. The entire variable domain, with the rest obtained from reference TRBV7-9 and TRBJ1-1, is as follows: DTGVSQNPRHKITKRGQNVTFRCDPISEHNRLYWYRQTLGQGPEFLTYFQNEAQLEKSRLLSDRFSAERPKGSFSTLEIQRTEQGDSAMYLCASSFGAGKTEAFFGQGTRLTVV.

This sequence joins TRBV3-1 and TRBJ1-2, with D unresolved. The CDR3 totals 13 residues. Per germline, CDR1 LGHDT and CDR2 YNNKEL (reference sequence). V dropped 1 base and J dropped 6 bases, with 9 bases sitting between them. CDR3 coding DNA: TGTGCCAGCAGCCAAGTCACCCAGAATGGCTACACCTTC. This encodes CASSQVTQNGYTF.

This clonotype was observed a handful of times. This chain joins TRBV3-1 and TRBJ2-3, with 9 bases matching TRBD2. Germline lookup yields CDR1 LGHDT and CDR2 YNNKEL (reference sequence). The CDR3 length is 15 residues. Losses at the gene ends were 1 base for V and 5 bases for J; bases not matched to a gene: 4. The CDR3 protein is CASSQGLLAGDTQYF. The DNA of the CDR3 is TGTGCCAGCAGCCAAGGATTACTAGCGGGAGATACGCAGTATTTT.

This clonotype was counted a few times. The V call is TRBV7-7, the J call TRBJ2-5; unclear D gene. CDR1 and CDR2 (germline): SSHAT, FNYEAQ (reference sequence). The V and J ends lost 5 bases and 4 bases respectively, with 8 bases between them. This CDR3 is 12 amino acids long. The CDR3 nucleotides are TGTGCCAGCAGCACTCAACTAGAGACCCAGTACTTC. Translated, it gives CASSTQLETQYF.

The chain uses TRBV6-1 and TRBJ2-1; TRBD2 aligns across 11 bases. V shed 8 bases and J 4 bases; nucleotides not matched to a gene: 7. Germline CDR1 MNHNS, CDR2 SASEGT. This CDR3 is 15 amino acids long. The DNA of the CDR3 is TGTGCCAGCCGACAGGGACTAGCGGATTACAATGAGCAGTTCTTC. Translating gives CASRQGLADYNEQFF.

V is TRBV20-1 and J is TRBJ1-5; the match to TRBD1 covers 7 bases. This CDR3 is built from 16 residues. CDR1 DFQATT and CDR2 SNEGSKA come from the germline V gene (reference sequence). Trimming took 0 bases from V and 9 from J; bases not matched to a gene: 14. CDR3 in amino acids: CSARDLRGQPRAPQHF. The CDR3 DNA reads as TGCAGTGCTAGAGATCTAAGGGGACAGCCCAGGGCGCCCCAGCATTTT.

The chain carries TRBV20-1 and TRBJ2-1, with D possibly being TRBD2 (5 bases). Trimming removed 3 bases from V and 12 bases from J, with 9 bases in between. The CDR3 loop spans 10 amino acids. Per the germline V gene, CDR1 is DFQATT and CDR2 is SNEGSKA (reference sequence). CDR3 sequence reads: CSARVRGQFF. In DNA form, the CDR3 reads TGCAGTGCTAGGGTCCGGGGGCAGTTCTTC.

This clonotype came up a few times. The chain joins TRBV20-1 to TRBJ2-5, with 7 bases aligning to TRBD1. CDR3 length: 14 amino acids. The V and J ends lost 6 bases and 3 bases, in that order; junction bases with no gene match: 10. The germline CDR1 and CDR2 sequences are DFQATT and SNEGSKA (reference sequence). The CDR3 coding sequence is TGCAGTGCCCTGAACCAGGGGGTGAAAGAGACCCAGTACTTC. The encoded protein is CSALNQGVKETQYF.

This clonotype appeared a few times. V and J are TRBV9 and TRBJ2-3; 8 nucleotides align to TRBD2. After removal of 0 bases from V and 1 base from J, the junction contained 4 bases not matched to a gene. There are 16 residues in the CDR3. Looked up from germline, CDR1 is SGDLS and CDR2 is YYNGEE. The CDR3 DNA is TGTGCCAGCAGCGTAGCCTCAGCGGGAGGCACAGATACGCAGTATTTT. Protein sequence: CASSVASAGGTDTQYF.

V is TRBV20-1 and J is TRBJ2-5, with TRBD2 as a possible D gene (5 bases). Germline CDR1 DFQATT, CDR2 SNEGSKA (reference sequence). V lost 5 bases and J lost 1, with 11 bases in between. The CDR3 length is 13 residues. In nucleotides, the CDR3 is TGCAGTGCTCCCGGGAAGGTCCAAGAGACCCAGTACTTC. This codes for CSAPGKVQETQYF.

The sample holds many counts of this clonotype. This chain joins TRBV29-1 and TRBJ2-3; D is uncertain. Germline V CDR1 and CDR2: SQVTM, ANQGSEA. CDR3 length: 11 residues. V gave up 8 bases and J gave up 2 bases, with 8 bases separating them. The CDR3 is CSLTSTDTQYF. Written as DNA, the CDR3 is TGCAGCTTGACATCCACAGATACGCAGTATTTT.

The J gene is TRBJ1-3, the V gene TRBV7-9, with a possible D match to TRBD1 (5 bases). This CDR3 region has 15 residues. CDR1 is SEHNR and CDR2 is FQNEAQ in the germline V gene (reference sequence). Between the trimmed V and J ends, which lost 5 bases and 4 bases, there was a span of 15 bases. The CDR3, as DNA: TGTGCCAGCAGCACGGGGGGTGTCGCCGGAAACACCATATATTTT. Amino acid sequence: CASSTGGVAGNTIYF.

The rearrangement joins TRBV12-3 or TRBV12-4 to TRBJ1-2; 10 bases are a match to TRBD1. The V and J ends lost 1 base and 14 bases, in that order; junction bases with no gene match: 10. The CDR3 is 14 residues long. CDR3 bases: TGTGCCAGCAGTTTAGACGACAGGGGGCCCATACGGACCTTC. Protein product: CASSLDDRGPIRTF.